One and the same sample provided the 29 T cell receptor beta chains below, sequenced in a study of shared clonotypes between healthy human individuals. Data came from immunoSEQ multiplex PCR; TCRdb stores just in-frame clones and leaves some out. The repertoire has 1 million to 1.2 million clones, about 80% of them found once; the top ten carry 0.7% to 0.95%. Sequenced: memory CD4+ T cells from PBMCs. Subset: CD45RA-negative fraction. All receptors derive from a man aged 18-30 years in good health. Some clones in this sample may be carry-over from other donors' samples.

This clone was detected a few times. The V and J genes are TRBV20-1 and TRBJ2-1; no firm D call. In germline, CDR1 is DFQATT, CDR2 SNEGSKA (reference sequence). The CDR3 is made up of 11 amino acids. Trimming left V 3 bases short and J 6 bases short, with 6 bases between. DNA for the CDR3: TGCAGTGCTAGCTCAAGCAATGAGCAGTTCTTC. Encoded protein: CSASSSNEQFF.

This clone has just one count. The rearrangement uses TRBV6-1 and TRBJ1-1; D gene unclear. The germline V gene has CDR1 MNHNS and CDR2 SASEGT. Trimming removed 1 base from V and 4 bases from J, with 13 bases in between. The CDR3 is 15 amino acids. The CDR3 DNA follows: TGTGCCAGCAGTGAAGGTCGAGGGTTGAGCACTGAAGCTTTCTTT. Amino acids: CASSEGRGLSTEAFF.

The sample holds a few counts of this clone. V and J are TRBV18 and TRBJ2-2; a weak D match, TRBD1 (6 bases). The CDR3 is 16 amino acids. V was cut by 6 bases and J by 7 bases, with 21 bases left in between. Germline V gene lookup returns CDR1 KGHSH and CDR2 LQKENI. CDR3 nucleotide sequence: TGTGCCAGCTCCAACAACAGGGCTAATAACGGCGGGGAGCTGTTTTTT. Translating it yields CASSNNRANNGGELFF.

V and J are TRBV6-6 and TRBJ2-3; no firm D call. This CDR3 has 14 amino acids. From germline, CDR1 is MNHNY and CDR2 SVGAGI (reference sequence). The ends were cut back, 4 bases at V and 5 bases at J, with 13 bases in the middle. CDR3 region: CASSSGPRQDTQYF. In nucleotides, the CDR3 is TGTGCCAGCAGTTCCGGGCCCCGGCAAGATACGCAGTATTTT.

The chain uses TRBV29-1 and TRBJ2-7; perhaps TRBD2 as D (5 bases). Trimming removed 2 bases from V and 2 bases from J, with 16 bases in between. Per germline, CDR1 SQVTM and CDR2 ANQGSEA. The CDR3 is 15 residues long. CDR3 residues: CSVEIAGLGAYEQYF. DNA for the CDR3: TGCAGCGTTGAAATAGCAGGCCTCGGGGCCTACGAGCAGTACTTC.

This clone was detected only a few times. Other DNA sequences from this sample encode an identical CDR3 as well. This sequence joins TRBV30 and TRBJ1-4, with D possibly being TRBD1 (5 bases). Between the trimmed V and J ends, which lost 0 bases and 11 bases, there was a span of 10 bases. There are 12 residues in the CDR3. Germline CDR1 and CDR2: GTSNPN and SVGIG (reference sequence). In DNA, the CDR3 is TGTGCCTGGAGTGTAGTAAACAGGAAACTGTTTTTT. Protein sequence: CAWSVVNRKLFF.

This chain links TRBV27 with TRBJ1-1; TRBD1 matches 8 bases. Looked up from germline, CDR1 is MNHEY and CDR2 is SMNVEV (reference sequence). V trimming: 5 bases; J trimming: 2 bases; junction bases outside the gene matches: 10. The CDR3 totals 16 residues. CDR3 in amino acids: CASSPRTGQSNTEAFF. In DNA, the CDR3 is TGTGCCAGCAGTCCCCGGACAGGGCAGAGTAACACTGAAGCTTTCTTT.

The genes are TRBV5-4 and TRBJ1-5; D uncertain. The germline gives CDR1 SGHNT, CDR2 YYREEE (reference sequence). Trimming removed 4 bases at V and 6 bases at J, with 11 bases between. CDR3 size: 13 residues. CDR3 bases: TGTGCCAGCAGCCCCCCGGGTGGTCAGCCCCAGCATTTT. It specifies CASSPPGGQPQHF.

This clone showed up just a few times. J is TRBJ1-5 and V is TRBV19, with D perhaps matching TRBD1 (5 bases). The V and J ends lost 5 bases and 3 bases respectively, with 11 bases between them. CDR3 size: 14 residues. Germline loops: CDR1 LNHDA, CDR2 SQIVND (reference sequence). The CDR3 DNA sequence: TGTGCCAGTAGTCCGTGGGACGACAATCAGCCCCAGCATTTT. This translates into CASSPWDDNQPQHF.

About this clone itself: This specimen includes other DNA sequences encoding the same CDR3. The chain recombines TRBV29-1 with TRBJ2-1, with D unclear. V was cut by 4 bases and J by 1 base, with 11 bases left in between. The germline gives CDR1 SQVTM, CDR2 ANQGSEA. This CDR3 region has 14 residues. In DNA form, the CDR3 reads TGCAGCGTTGTCGGCGGTAGTTCCTACAATGAGCAGTTCTTC. Translation gives CSVVGGSSYNEQFF.

This clone appeared a few times. The chain recombines TRBV18 with TRBJ2-3, with a tentative D call TRBD2 (6 bases). Trimming removed 4 bases from V and 10 bases from J, with 18 bases in between. Germline CDR1 reads KGHSH; CDR2 reads LQKENI. This CDR3 is built from 14 residues. The CDR3 loop is CASSRGTSPPSQYF. The CDR3 nucleotides read TGTGCCAGCTCACGCGGGACTTCACCCCCCTCGCAGTATTTT.

This clone was seen ten or more times. The rearrangement joins TRBV30 to TRBJ2-5, with a weak D call TRBD2 (6 bases). Germline V gene data show CDR1 as GTSNPN and CDR2 as SVGIG (reference sequence). Trimming took off 0 bases at V and 3 bases at J, with 8 bases between the two ends. The length of the CDR3 is 13 residues. The CDR3 DNA follows: TGTGCCTGGAGTGTGGGCGGGAAAGAGACCCAGTACTTC. Translation: CAWSVGGKETQYF.

This clone is a singleton in its sample. The rearrangement links TRBV7-9 to TRBJ1-2, with a possible D match to TRBD1 (5 bases). In germline, CDR1 is SEHNR, CDR2 FQNEAQ (reference sequence). This CDR3 spans 15 amino acids. V was trimmed by 3 bases and J by 1 base, leaving 12 bases between them. The CDR3 sequence is CASSLRKDSNYGYTF. As DNA, the CDR3 is TGTGCCAGCAGCTTGAGAAAAGACAGTAACTATGGCTACACCTTC.

The chain has TRBV6-4 and TRBJ2-2; 9 positions match TRBD2. After removal of 7 bases from V and 0 bases from J, the junction contained 0 bases not matched to a gene. Germline lookup yields CDR1 MRHNA and CDR2 SNTAGT. The CDR3 is 14 amino acids. CDR3 DNA sequence: TGTGCCAGCAAGCGGGAGGCGAACACCGGGGAGCTGTTTTTT. This sequence encodes CASKREANTGELFF.

This clone was seen just once. Within the sample, other DNA sequences also encode this same CDR3. The chain carries TRBV29-1 and TRBJ1-1; no clear D gene. Trimming removed 7 bases from V and 2 bases from J, with 5 bases in between. Germline loops: CDR1 SQVTM, CDR2 ANQGSEA. The CDR3 totals 10 residues. The CDR3 DNA reads as TGCAGCGGACTAAACACTGAAGCTTTCTTT. Amino acids: CSGLNTEAFF.

The chain employs TRBV5-8 and TRBJ2-3, with D possibly matching TRBD2 (6 bases). The CDR3 spans 14 residues. V was shortened by 7 bases and J by 0 bases, with 12 bases between the two germline ends. CDR1 and CDR2 (germline): SGHTS, YDEGEE. In DNA, the CDR3 is TGTGCCAGCCGTCGGGCGGGAAGCACAGATACGCAGTATTTT. Its protein product is CASRRAGSTDTQYF.

This chain links TRBV9 with TRBJ2-7, with 10 bases aligning to TRBD2. The CDR3 runs 15 residues. CDR1 and CDR2 (germline): SGDLS, YYNGEE. Trimming at V came to 0 bases and at J to 7 bases, leaving 7 bases not matched to a gene. The CDR3 region has the DNA TGTGCCAGCAGCGTAGAGGCTAGCGGGAGAGTAGAGCAGTACTTC. Translating it yields CASSVEASGRVEQYF.

The chain has TRBV7-2 and TRBJ1-1, with D tentatively TRBD1 (6 bases). The CDR3 runs to 13 residues. The V gene lost 4 bases and the J gene lost 11 bases, with 17 bases spanning the gap. Germline V gives CDR1 SGHTA, CDR2 FQGNSA. The CDR3 DNA is TGTGCCAGCAGCTACAGGGCCCCTCGTCGGGCTTTCTTT. Amino acids: CASSYRAPRRAFF.

The CDR3 DNA reads as TGCGCCAGCAGCTTGACAGGGCTCTATGGCTACACCTTC. Amino acid sequence: CASSLTGLYGYTF. The chain has TRBV5-1 and TRBJ1-2; a possible D gene is TRBD1 (6 bases). The CDR3 runs 13 residues. CDR1 is SGHRS, CDR2 YFSETQ, per germline. Trimming pared 1 base from V and 4 bases from J, leaving 8 bases between.

This clone showed up just once. This rearrangement joins TRBV7-2 to TRBJ2-4, with a weak D call TRBD1 (6 bases). The germline V gene encodes CDR1 SGHTA and CDR2 FQGNSA. V was cut by 5 bases and J by 7 bases, with 15 bases left in between. The CDR3 has 14 residues. The CDR3 protein is CASSRQVLGNIQYF. The DNA for the CDR3 is TGTGCCAGCAGCCGACAGGTTCTAGGGAACATTCAGTACTTC.

Regarding this clone: This sample includes further DNA sequences coding for the same CDR3. V gene TRBV2 combines with J gene TRBJ2-3, with D possibly TRBD2 on 6 matching bases. This CDR3 contains 13 residues. V was cut by 3 bases and J by 6 bases, with 10 bases left in between. Germline V CDR1 and CDR2: SNHLY, FYNNEI. Here the CDR3 DNA reads TGTGCCAGCAGTGAGCGGGGCGTGGATACGCAGTATTTT. Encoded protein: CASSERGVDTQYF.

The chain has TRBV2 and TRBJ1-4; no firm D call. CDR1 and CDR2 from the germline V gene are SNHLY and FYNNEI. The CDR3 extends over 14 amino acids. V was cut by 7 bases and J by 6 bases, with 15 bases left in between. The CDR3 protein is CASKGWAVHEKLFF. The DNA for the CDR3 is TGTGCCAGCAAGGGATGGGCGGTACATGAAAAACTGTTTTTT. Together with reference TRBV2 and TRBJ1-4, the CDR3 gives the full variable domain: EPEVTQTPSHQVTQMGQEVILRCVPISNHLYFYWYRQILGQKVEFLVSFYNNEISEKSEIFDDQFSVERPDGSNFTLKIRSTKLEDSAMYFCASKGWAVHEKLFFGSGTQLSVL.

CDR3 residues: CASSSRRSRGIQYF. The CDR3 DNA reads as TGTGCCAGCAGTTCCCGACGATCGAGGGGCATTCAGTACTTC. V and J are TRBV28 and TRBJ2-4, with D perhaps TRBD1 or TRBD2 (5 bases each). Germline CDR1 and CDR2: MDHEN and SYDVKM. With 4 bases removed from V and 9 bases from J, the gap between germline ends came to 16 bases. The CDR3 is 14 residues long.

Here the CDR3 reads CASSGQGTTDTQYF. The CDR3 DNA sequence: TGCGCCAGCAGCGGACAGGGTACCACAGATACGCAGTATTTT. The chain recombines TRBV5-1 with TRBJ2-3; 8 bases fit TRBD1. The CDR3 loop spans 14 amino acids. Germline CDR1 reads SGHRS; CDR2 reads YFSETQ. Trimming cost V 4 bases and J 2 bases; bases outside gene matches: 3.

This chain connects TRBV6-1 to TRBJ1-5; 10 nucleotides line up with TRBD1. Germline CDR1 and CDR2: MNHNS and SASEGT. The CDR3 loop spans 16 amino acids. Trimming took 3 bases from V and 2 from J; bases not matched to a gene: 4. The CDR3 region has the DNA TGTGCCAGCAGTGAGGGACAGGGGATTGGCAATCAGCCCCAGCATTTT. It codes for CASSEGQGIGNQPQHF.

This clone has only one observation. V is TRBV18 and J is TRBJ1-5, with D possibly being TRBD1 (5 bases). Looked up from germline, CDR1 is KGHSH and CDR2 is LQKENI. CDR3 length: 16 residues. Between the trimmed V and J ends, which lost 0 bases and 2 bases, there was a span of 11 bases. CDR3 loop: CASSPPGGRGNQPQHF. In nucleotides, the CDR3 is TGTGCCAGCTCACCACCGGGGGGAAGGGGCAATCAGCCCCAGCATTTT.

This clone was observed a few times. The chain recombines TRBV27 with TRBJ1-1; no clear D gene. V dropped 4 bases and J dropped 2 bases, with 11 bases sitting between them. Per the germline V gene, CDR1 is MNHEY and CDR2 is SMNVEV (reference sequence). The CDR3 spans 14 residues. The CDR3 DNA is TGTGCCAGCAGTTGGGGAAGGGCTAACACTGAAGCTTTCTTT. Protein product: CASSWGRANTEAFF.

Only one count was recorded for this clone. V gene TRBV28 combines with J gene TRBJ2-7, with no clear D. The CDR3 loop spans 15 amino acids. Germline values: CDR1 MDHEN, CDR2 SYDVKM. The germline V and J ends were trimmed by 4 bases and 1 base, with 14 bases remaining between them. This CDR3 is CASSSPRLLSYEQYF. The CDR3 DNA reads TGTGCCAGCAGTTCCCCTCGACTTCTTTCCTACGAGCAGTACTTC. Using reference TRBV28 and TRBJ2-7 for the parts outside the CDR3, the full variable domain is DVKVTQSSRYLVKRTGEKVFLECVQDMDHENMFWYRQDPGLGLRLIYFSYDVKMKEKGDIPEGYSVSREKKERFSLILESASTNQTSMYLCASSSPRLLSYEQYFGPGTRLTVT.

This chain connects TRBV10-2 to TRBJ2-1; 12 bases are a match to TRBD2. V gave up 4 bases and J gave up 7 bases; unmatched junction bases: 2. This CDR3 region has 14 residues. The germline V gene encodes CDR1 WSHSY and CDR2 SAAADI. CDR3 coding DNA: TGCGCCAGCAGTGGCCTAGCGGGGGGGAATGAGCAGTTCTTC. It encodes CASSGLAGGNEQFF.